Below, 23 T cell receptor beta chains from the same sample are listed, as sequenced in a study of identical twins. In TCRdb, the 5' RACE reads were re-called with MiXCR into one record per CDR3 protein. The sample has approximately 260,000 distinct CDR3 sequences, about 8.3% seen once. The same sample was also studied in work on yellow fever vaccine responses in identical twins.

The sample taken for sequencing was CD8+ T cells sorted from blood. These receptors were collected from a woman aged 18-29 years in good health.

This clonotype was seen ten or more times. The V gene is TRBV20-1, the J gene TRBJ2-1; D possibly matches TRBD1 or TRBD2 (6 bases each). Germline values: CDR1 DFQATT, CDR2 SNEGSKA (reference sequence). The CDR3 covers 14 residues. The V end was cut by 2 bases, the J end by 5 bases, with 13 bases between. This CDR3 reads CSARFGGENNEQFF. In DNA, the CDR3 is TGCAGTGCTAGATTCGGGGGCGAGAACAATGAGCAGTTCTTC.

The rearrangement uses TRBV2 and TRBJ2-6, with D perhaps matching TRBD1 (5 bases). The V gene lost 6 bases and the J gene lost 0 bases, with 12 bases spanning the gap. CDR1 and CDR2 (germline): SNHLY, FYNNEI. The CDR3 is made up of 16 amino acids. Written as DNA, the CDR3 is TGTGCCAGCAGAGATAGGGGCCCCTCTGGGGCCAACGTCCTGACTTTC. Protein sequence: CASRDRGPSGANVLTF.

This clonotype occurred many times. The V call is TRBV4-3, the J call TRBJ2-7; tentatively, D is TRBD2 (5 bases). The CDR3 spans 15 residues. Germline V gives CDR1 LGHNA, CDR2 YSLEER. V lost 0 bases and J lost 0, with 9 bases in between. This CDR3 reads CASSQDELGSYEQYF. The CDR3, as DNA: TGCGCCAGCAGCCAAGACGAACTAGGCTCCTACGAGCAGTACTTC.

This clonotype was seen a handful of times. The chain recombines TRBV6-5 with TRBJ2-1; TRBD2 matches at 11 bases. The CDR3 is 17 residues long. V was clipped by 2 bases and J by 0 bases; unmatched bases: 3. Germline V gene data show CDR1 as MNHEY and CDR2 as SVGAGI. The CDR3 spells CASSYEGLAGSYNEQFF. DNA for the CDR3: TGTGCCAGCAGTTACGAAGGACTAGCGGGCTCCTACAATGAGCAGTTCTTC.

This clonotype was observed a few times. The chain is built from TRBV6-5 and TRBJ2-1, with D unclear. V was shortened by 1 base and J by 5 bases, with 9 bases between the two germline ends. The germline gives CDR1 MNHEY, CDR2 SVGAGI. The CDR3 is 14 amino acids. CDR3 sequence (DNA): TGTGCCAGCAGTTACTACGGAGATGACAATGAGCAGTTCTTC. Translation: CASSYYGDDNEQFF.

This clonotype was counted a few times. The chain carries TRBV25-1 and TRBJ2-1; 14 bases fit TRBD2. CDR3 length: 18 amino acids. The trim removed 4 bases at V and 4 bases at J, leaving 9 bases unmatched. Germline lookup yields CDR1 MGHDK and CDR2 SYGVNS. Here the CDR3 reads CASSGTGTSGGLYNEQFF. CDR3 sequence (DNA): TGTGCCAGCAGTGGGACCGGGACTAGCGGGGGCCTATACAATGAGCAGTTCTTC.

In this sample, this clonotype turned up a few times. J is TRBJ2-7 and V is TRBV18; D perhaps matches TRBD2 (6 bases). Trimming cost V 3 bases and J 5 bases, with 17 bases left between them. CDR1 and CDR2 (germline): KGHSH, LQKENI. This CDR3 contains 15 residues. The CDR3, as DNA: TGTGCCAGCTCACCTAGTGCGGGAATTCCCCACGAGCAGTACTTC. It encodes CASSPSAGIPHEQYF.

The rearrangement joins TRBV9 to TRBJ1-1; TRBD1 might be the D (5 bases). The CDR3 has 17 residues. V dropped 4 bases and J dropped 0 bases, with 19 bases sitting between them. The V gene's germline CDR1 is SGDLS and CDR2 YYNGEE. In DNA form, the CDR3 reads TGTGCCAGCAGCCCTACCGGGACGATCATCATGAACACTGAAGCTTTCTTT. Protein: CASSPTGTIIMNTEAFF.

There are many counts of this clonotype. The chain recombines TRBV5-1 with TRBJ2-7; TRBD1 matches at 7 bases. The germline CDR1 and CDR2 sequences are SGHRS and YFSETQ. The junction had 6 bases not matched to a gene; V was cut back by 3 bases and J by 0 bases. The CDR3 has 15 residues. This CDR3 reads CASSYDRADSYEQYF. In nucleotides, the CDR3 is TGCGCCAGCAGCTATGACAGGGCGGACTCCTACGAGCAGTACTTC.

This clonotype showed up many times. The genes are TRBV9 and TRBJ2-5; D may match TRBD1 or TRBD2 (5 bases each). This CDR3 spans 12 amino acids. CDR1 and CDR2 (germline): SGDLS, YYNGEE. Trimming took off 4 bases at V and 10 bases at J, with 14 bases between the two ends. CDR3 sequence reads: CASSPGMGDQYF. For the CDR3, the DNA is TGTGCCAGCAGCCCTGGGATGGGGGACCAGTACTTC. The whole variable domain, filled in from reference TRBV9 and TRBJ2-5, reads DSGVTQTPKHLITATGQRVTLRCSPRSGDLSVYWYQQSLDQGLQFLIQYYNGEERAKGNILERFSAQQFPDLHSELNLSSLELGDSALYFCASSPGMGDQYFGPGTRLLVL.

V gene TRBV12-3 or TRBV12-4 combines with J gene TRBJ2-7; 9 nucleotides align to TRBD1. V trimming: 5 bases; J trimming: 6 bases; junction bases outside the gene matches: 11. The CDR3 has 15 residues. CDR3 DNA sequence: TGTGCCAGCAGTCTCTCTTCCGGGACAGGGCTCGAGCAGTACTTC. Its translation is CASSLSSGTGLEQYF.

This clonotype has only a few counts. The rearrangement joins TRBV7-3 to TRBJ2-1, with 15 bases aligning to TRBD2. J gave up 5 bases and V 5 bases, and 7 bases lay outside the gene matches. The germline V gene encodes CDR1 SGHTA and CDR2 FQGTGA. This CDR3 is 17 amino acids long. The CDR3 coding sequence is TGTGCCAGCAGCAGCATGGGACTAGCGGGGGGACACAATGAGCAGTTCTTC. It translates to CASSSMGLAGGHNEQFF.

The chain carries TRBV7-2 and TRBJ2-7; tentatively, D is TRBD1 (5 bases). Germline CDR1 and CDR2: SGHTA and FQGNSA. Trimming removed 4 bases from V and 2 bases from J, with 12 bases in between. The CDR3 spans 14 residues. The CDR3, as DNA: TGTGCCAGCAGCTCCTTGACAGTAGCCTACGAGCAGTACTTC. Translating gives CASSSLTVAYEQYF.

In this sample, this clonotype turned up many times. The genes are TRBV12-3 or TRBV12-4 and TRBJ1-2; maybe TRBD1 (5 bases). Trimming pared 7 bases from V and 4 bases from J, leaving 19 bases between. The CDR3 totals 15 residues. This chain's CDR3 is CASIPPGGGPYGYTF. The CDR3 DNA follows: TGTGCCAGCATCCCTCCCGGGGGTGGCCCCTATGGCTACACCTTC.

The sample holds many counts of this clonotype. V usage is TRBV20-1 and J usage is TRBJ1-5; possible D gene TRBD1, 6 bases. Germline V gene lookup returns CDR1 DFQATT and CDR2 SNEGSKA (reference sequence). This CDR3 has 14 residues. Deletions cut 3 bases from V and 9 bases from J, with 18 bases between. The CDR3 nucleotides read TGCAGTGCTAGTACAGGGTCCGATTCTTCGCCCCAGCATTTT. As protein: CSASTGSDSSPQHF.

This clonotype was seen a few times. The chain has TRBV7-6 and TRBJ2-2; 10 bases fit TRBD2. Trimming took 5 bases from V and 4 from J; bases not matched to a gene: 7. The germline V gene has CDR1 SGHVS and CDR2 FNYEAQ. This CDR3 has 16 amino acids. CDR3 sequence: CASSLLAGGRTGELFF. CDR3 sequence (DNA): TGTGCCAGCAGCCTATTAGCGGGGGGCCGCACCGGGGAGCTGTTTTTT. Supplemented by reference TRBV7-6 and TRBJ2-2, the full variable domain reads GAGVSQSPRYKVTKRGQDVALRCDPISGHVSLYWYRQALGQGPEFLTYFNYEAQQDKSGLPNDRFSAERPEGSISTLTIQRTEQRDSAMYRCASSLLAGGRTGELFFGEGSRLTVL.

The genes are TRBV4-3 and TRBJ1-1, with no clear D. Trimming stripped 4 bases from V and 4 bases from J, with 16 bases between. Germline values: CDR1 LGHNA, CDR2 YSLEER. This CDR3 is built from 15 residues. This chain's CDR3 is CASSLGGEAGTEAFF. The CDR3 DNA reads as TGCGCCAGCAGCCTGGGCGGGGAGGCGGGCACTGAAGCTTTCTTT.

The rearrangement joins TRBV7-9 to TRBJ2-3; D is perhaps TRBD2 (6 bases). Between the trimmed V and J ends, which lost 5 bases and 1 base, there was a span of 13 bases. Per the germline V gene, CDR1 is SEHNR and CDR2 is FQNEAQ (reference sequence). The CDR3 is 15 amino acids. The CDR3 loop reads CASSRGLTGTDTQYF. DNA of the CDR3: TGTGCCAGCAGCCGGGGACTTACTGGCACAGATACGCAGTATTTT.

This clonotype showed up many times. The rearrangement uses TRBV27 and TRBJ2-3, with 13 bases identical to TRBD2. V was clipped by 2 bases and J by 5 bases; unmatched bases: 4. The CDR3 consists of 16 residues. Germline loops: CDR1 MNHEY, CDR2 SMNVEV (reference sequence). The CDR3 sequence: CASSLLGLAGEDTQYF. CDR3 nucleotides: TGTGCCAGCAGTTTACTCGGACTAGCGGGAGAAGATACGCAGTATTTT.

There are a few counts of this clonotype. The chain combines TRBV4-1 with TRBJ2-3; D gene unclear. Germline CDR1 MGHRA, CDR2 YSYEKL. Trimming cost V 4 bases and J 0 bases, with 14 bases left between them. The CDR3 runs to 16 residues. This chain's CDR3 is CASSLKPQPSTDTQYF. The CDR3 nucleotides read TGCGCCAGCAGCCTTAAACCACAACCTAGCACAGATACGCAGTATTTT.

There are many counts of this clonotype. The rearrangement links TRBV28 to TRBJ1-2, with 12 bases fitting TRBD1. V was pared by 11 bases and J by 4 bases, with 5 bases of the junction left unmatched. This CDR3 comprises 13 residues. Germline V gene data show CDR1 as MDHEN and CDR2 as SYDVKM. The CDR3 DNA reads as TGTGCCTGCCGGGACAGGGGGCTCTATGGCTACACCTTC. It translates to CACRDRGLYGYTF.

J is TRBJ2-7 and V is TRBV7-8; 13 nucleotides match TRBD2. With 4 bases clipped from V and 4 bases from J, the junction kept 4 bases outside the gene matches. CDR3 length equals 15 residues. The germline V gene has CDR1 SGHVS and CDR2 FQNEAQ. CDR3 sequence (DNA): TGTGCCAGCAGCTCCGGACTAGCGGGAGTGTACGAGCAGTACTTC. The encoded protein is CASSSGLAGVYEQYF.

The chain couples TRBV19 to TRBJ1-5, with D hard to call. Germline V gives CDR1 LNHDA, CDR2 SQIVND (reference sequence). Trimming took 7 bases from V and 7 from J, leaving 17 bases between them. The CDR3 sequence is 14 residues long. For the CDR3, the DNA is TGTGCCAGTATTCCCCGTGGGGAAAGGCAGCCCCAGCATTTT. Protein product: CASIPRGERQPQHF.